A selection of T cell receptor beta chains follows, all from one sample in a study of blood T cell repertoires in COVID-19. TCRdb keeps only in-frame clones here, not all; method: immunoSEQ multiplex PCR. This sample carries about 290,000 clones, around 86% of them seen once, and the ten largest clones take 1.7%. Sequencing input: PBMCs or T cells enriched from blood (not recorded which). These receptors all stem from a middle-aged woman who had recovered from COVID-19. The CDR3 runs from the conserved cysteine through the conserved F or W. The D gene is left open where the match is weak. The size field is filled for only some rows; it gives once, few, many or a size class.

TGTGCCAGCAGCCAAAGTGATTTGGCGACTGGTAGCACAGATACGCAGTATTTT,CASSQSDLATGSTDTQYF,TRBV3-1/TRBV3-2,-,-,TRBJ2-3
TGTGCCAGCAAGATACTGGGGACAGGGGGCGAAAAACTGTTTTTT,CASKILGTGGEKLFF,TRBV6-5,-,TRBD1,TRBJ1-4
TGTGCCAGCAGCGCCGGGATCGGACAGGGAAAAGAGACCCAGTACTTC,CASSAGIGQGKETQYF,TRBV9,-,TRBD1,TRBJ2-5
TGTGCCAGCAGCTTTCCCCGGGACAGGGACCCAGATACGCAGTATTTT,CASSFPRDRDPDTQYF,TRBV12-1,-,-,TRBJ2-3
TGTGCCAGCAGCTTAGGCGCCTCCTTAACCTACGAGCAGTACTTC,CASSLGASLTYEQYF,TRBV7-2,-,-,TRBJ2-7
TGCGCCAGCAGCTTGGGGGTCAGGGGGCCTTTACACGGCTACACCTTC,CASSLGVRGPLHGYTF,TRBV5-1,-,TRBD1,TRBJ1-2
TGTGCCAGCAGCTTAAGGGGACAGAACTACAATGAGCAGTTCTTC,CASSLRGQNYNEQFF,TRBV7-3,once,TRBD1,TRBJ2-1
TGTGCCAGCAGCTCACTAGCGCCCGCCCCCACAGATACGCAGTATTTT,CASSSLAPAPTDTQYF,TRBV7-2,-,TRBD2,TRBJ2-3
TGTGCCAGCAGCCAATTTAATATCGGTGCCTACGAGCAGTACTTC,CASSQFNIGAYEQYF,TRBV3-1/TRBV3-2,-,-,TRBJ2-7
TGCAGCGTTGGCGACTACGAGCAGTACTTC,CSVGDYEQYF,TRBV29-1,few,-,TRBJ2-7
TGTGCCAGCAGCTTTTGGAAGGGGCGAGCCCAGGCCACTGAAGCTTTCTTT,CASSFWKGRAQATEAFF,TRBV12-1,-,-,TRBJ1-1
TGCGCCAGCAGCCAATTATCAGCGGGAGGGGGCAATGAGCAGTTCTTC,CASSQLSAGGGNEQFF,TRBV4-1,-,TRBD2,TRBJ2-1
TGTGCCAGCAGCCAAGCGGTCAGCGGGAGCGAATCCTACGAGCAGTACTTC,CASSQAVSGSESYEQYF,TRBV4-2,-,TRBD2,TRBJ2-7
TGTGCCAGCTCACCCCTGGACAGGGGCTCTGGCTACACCTTC,CASSPLDRGSGYTF,TRBV18,-,TRBD1,TRBJ1-2
TGTGCCTGGAGTGTACTGCATGCCGCAGCCAACGTCCTGACTTTC,CAWSVLHAAANVLTF,TRBV30,once,-,TRBJ2-6
TGTGCCAGCAGTGATGACAGCTACTATGGCTACACCTTC,CASSDDSYYGYTF,TRBV6-6,-,-,TRBJ1-2
TGTGCCACCAGTGATTTGCAGGGGGCGCATCAGCCCCAGCATTTT,CATSDLQGAHQPQHF,TRBV24-1,-,TRBD1,TRBJ1-5
TGTGCCTGGAGTGACCAGGTCTATAGCAATCAGCCCCAGCATTTT,CAWSDQVYSNQPQHF,TRBV30,once,-,TRBJ1-5
TGTGCCAGCAGCCCACGACAGGGTGATGGCTACACCTTC,CASSPRQGDGYTF,TRBV2,-,TRBD1,TRBJ1-2
TGTGCCAGCAGTTCGTCGGGACAGGGTAGTCAGCCCCAGCATTTT,CASSSSGQGSQPQHF,TRBV6-5,-,TRBD1,TRBJ1-5
TGTGCCAGCAGCCTAGTGAGGGTGACCCAGTACTTC,CASSLVRVTQYF,TRBV6-2/TRBV6-3,once,-,TRBJ2-5
TGTGCCTGGAGGACTGCGTTCGGCCCCACCAATCAGTACTTC,CAWRTAFGPTNQYF,TRBV30,-,-,TRBJ2-4
TGTGCCAGCAGTTACTCGAGGGGGCCGAACACTGAAGCTTTCTTT,CASSYSRGPNTEAFF,TRBV6-5,few,TRBD1,TRBJ1-1
TGTGCCAGCAGCCCCGCGCTAGCGAACACCGGGGAGCTGTTTTTT,CASSPALANTGELFF,TRBV7-6,-,-,TRBJ2-2
TGTGCCAGCAGCTTAGTTGGAGGGGGGGAGGATACGCAGTATTTT,CASSLVGGGEDTQYF,TRBV7-9,once,-,TRBJ2-3
TGTGCCAGCTCACCACGGGTCGGGGGAAGCACAGATACGCAGTATTTT,CASSPRVGGSTDTQYF,TRBV18,-,-,TRBJ2-3
TGTGCCAGCAGTGACGTCCCGGGACAGGGGAAAGAGCAGTACTTC,CASSDVPGQGKEQYF,TRBV2,-,TRBD1,TRBJ2-7
TGTGCCAGCAGCTTGCCGTATGCGGGAAGCGAGCAGTACTTC,CASSLPYAGSEQYF,TRBV5-5,-,-,TRBJ2-7
TGTGCCAGTAGTGGGAACAGGGTAGACTATGGCTACACCTTC,CASSGNRVDYGYTF,TRBV19,-,-,TRBJ1-2
TGTGCCAGCAGCCCAGGAGGGGATGCCTACGAGCAGTACTTC,CASSPGGDAYEQYF,TRBV9,-,-,TRBJ2-7
TGCGCCAGCAGCCCCGACATCGCAAGGCACTATGGCTACACCTTC,CASSPDIARHYGYTF,TRBV5-1,-,-,TRBJ1-2
TGTGCCAGCAGCTCAAACGAGGGACAGGCAAGGGAGTTCTTC,CASSSNEGQAREFF,TRBV7-9,-,TRBD1,TRBJ2-1
TGTGCCAGCAGCTTAGTGCCCGAACAGGGGGGTGGCTACACCTTC,CASSLVPEQGGGYTF,TRBV7-9,-,TRBD1,TRBJ1-2
TGTGCCAGCCAACAGGGGGCGAACACTGAAGCTTTCTTT,CASQQGANTEAFF,TRBV12-3/TRBV12-4,-,TRBD1,TRBJ1-1
TGCGCCAGCAGCCGGGAGACCATGAACACTGAAGCTTTCTTT,CASSRETMNTEAFF,TRBV5-1,-,-,TRBJ1-1
TGTGCCAGCAGCCCGCAGAGGGAGACCCAGTACTTC,CASSPQRETQYF,TRBV7-9,-,-,TRBJ2-5
TGTGCCAGCAGCCAAGGTGGGGGGGTCTTTGGAAACACCATATATTTT,CASSQGGGVFGNTIYF,TRBV3-1/TRBV3-2,-,-,TRBJ1-3
TGTGCCAGCTCACAAGAGGGAAATTCACCCCTCCACTTT,CASSQEGNSPLHF,TRBV18,-,-,TRBJ1-6
TGCGCCAGCAGCCAAGGTCCCGGGACAGGGCATCAGCCCCAGCATTTT,CASSQGPGTGHQPQHF,TRBV4-1,-,TRBD1,TRBJ1-5
TGCGCCAGTGGGGGGGACTTTTATGAGGGTTATGGCTACACCTTC,CASGGDFYEGYGYTF,TRBV10-1,-,-,TRBJ1-2
TGTGCCAGCAGCCAAGATCCAGCCAGGGGTGAAAAACTGTTTTTT,CASSQDPARGEKLFF,TRBV3-1/TRBV3-2,-,-,TRBJ1-4
TGTGCCTGCACGGACAGGGGGCGCAATCAGCCCCAGCATTTT,CACTDRGRNQPQHF,TRBV30,-,TRBD1,TRBJ1-5
TGTGCCAGCAGCATGCAAACAGGGTCGGACGAGCAGTACTTC,CASSMQTGSDEQYF,TRBV25-1,-,-,TRBJ2-7